The T cell receptor (beta chain) described here comes from a study of blood T cell repertoires in COVID-19. This CDR3 is 14 amino acids long. From germline, CDR1 is SGHRS and CDR2 YFSETQ. With V trimmed by 1 base and J by 2 bases, 3 bases remained unmatched. The protocol was immunoSEQ multiplex PCR, while the TCRdb copy is restricted to in-frame clones and leaves out a portion. This sample yields around 56,000 clones, of which more than 75% are seen a single time; more than 7% belongs to the top ten. The sequenced sample was peripheral blood. This clonotype was obtained from a man between 60 and 75 years old with acute or convalescent COVID-19. The chain has TRBV5-1 and TRBJ2-7, with TRBD2 identical over 7 bases. CDR3 in DNA: TGCGCCAGCAGCTTGAGCGGGATTACCTACGAGCAGTACTTC. Amino acids: CASSLSGITYEQYF.